The T cell receptor beta chain described here comes from a study of cytomegalovirus exposure and HLA in healthy donors (dated by TCRdb to the late 2010s). General notes on the study: According to a later analysis, one platform produced both the 120 validation repertoires and the 730 or so repertoires of the first cohort. The study aimed to test whether signatures of past pathogen exposure could be identified by cataloging public T cell receptors. Besides the first cohort of roughly 640 subjects, a separate validation cohort made up of around 120 different subjects was used. To predict cytomegalovirus infection status, the study brought together high-throughput TCR immunosequencing, statistical association of individual TCRs with disease status, and machine learning.

The paper as a whole reports these results and caveats: The study gave a list of over 150 TCR beta chains associated with cytomegalovirus. The classifier was reported to diagnose cytomegalovirus status with high specificity and sensitivity in both the original cohort and the validation cohort. Three of the identified cytomegalovirus-associated TCR beta chains were confirmed in vitro to be specific for cytomegalovirus antigens. Most TCR sequences were seen in very few donors, while some public TCRs were found in many individuals. It was suggested by the authors that the approach could potentially be generalized to other disease states and immunological phenotypes. Subsequent analysis determined that TCRs grouped into clusters in the first cohort also showed a tendency toward co-occurrence across the roughly 110 validation repertoires, and 90% to 95% of cluster scores exceeded 0. A later analysis lacked HLA typing for the validation cohort, so it scored co-occurrence in that cohort across all 110 or so repertoires.

Comments on this clone: The specificity of this receptor is unknown. No per-base quality is available; no much larger clone lies one base away.

The donors belonged to the validation cohort of over a hundred subjects, which was separate from the approximately 660-subject first cohort. The CDR3 contains 14 residues, cysteine and phenylalanine counted. Just CDR3 DNA is preserved here, 42 bases in frame from base 1. CDR1 and CDR2 are read off the germline V gene as WSHSY and SAAADI. The germline ends are 11 bases apart after V is trimmed by 4 bases and J by 4 bases. The library came from the immunoSEQ multiplex PCR assay. The paper's processing steps were these. A statistical classification framework was developed to diagnose cytomegalovirus status using the catalog of TCR beta chain sequences. TCRdb retrieved this table from immuneACCESS and kept in-frame rearrangements only. Not all clones are present; in checked studies, unresolved V genes account for under half, and no reason is known for the remainder. That table furnishes V, J and clone size, whereas the DNA furnished D and trimming. In this sample the table shows about 130,000 clones, 89% of which occur a single time. The top ten hold 9% of the sample.

The receptor comes from a young woman in good health and CMV-seropositive. The chain links TRBV10-2 with TRBJ2-1; the D region possibly corresponds to TRBD2 (5 bases align). Sequences were obtained from PBMCs. The DNA reads TGCGCCAGCAGTGGGACGGGGTTTTACAATGAGCAGTTCTTC. The translation is CASSGTGFYNEQFF.